These 29 T cell receptor beta chains were sequenced from one sample in a study of T cell responses to AZD1222 COVID-19 vaccine. Assay: immunoSEQ multiplex PCR; the TCRdb copy retains only in-frame clones and omits some. The sample holds approximately 100,000 clones, roughly nine tenths seen once. The sample in question was peripheral blood, obtained on day 0 of AZD1222 vaccination. The receptors were sampled from an adult in good health.

The CDR3 spells CASSQNWGRLNTEAFF. The CDR3 DNA sequence: TGTGCCAGCAGCCAAAATTGGGGCAGGTTGAACACTGAAGCTTTCTTT. The J gene is TRBJ1-1, the V gene TRBV3-1 (or the pseudogene TRBV3-2), with D possibly matching TRBD1 (5 bases). Trimming stripped 2 bases from V and 0 bases from J, with 13 bases between. CDR1 is LGHDT and CDR2 is YNNKEL in the germline V gene (reference sequence). The CDR3 spans 16 residues.

The rearrangement uses TRBV9 and TRBJ2-3; D is unresolved. The CDR3 has 15 residues. Germline V gene lookup returns CDR1 SGDLS and CDR2 YYNGEE. V lost 0 bases, J lost 2 bases, and 10 bases lay in between. CDR3 residues: CASSVVGWATDTQYF. The CDR3 bases are TGTGCCAGCAGCGTAGTGGGCTGGGCCACAGATACGCAGTATTTT.

CDR3: CASSQVAQGSSHYEQYF. DNA of the CDR3: TGTGCCAGCAGCCAAGTCGCCCAGGGGTCATCCCATTACGAGCAGTACTTC. The chain carries TRBV4-2 and TRBJ2-7; possible D gene TRBD1, 6 bases. Germline loops: CDR1 LGHNA, CDR2 YNFKEQ. V dropped 1 base and J dropped 4 bases, with 20 bases sitting between them. The CDR3 has 17 residues.

The chain links TRBV27 to TRBJ1-4; D may be TRBD1 (5 bases). The V gene lost 6 bases and the J gene lost 5 bases, with 13 bases spanning the gap. The CDR3 covers 14 residues. The V gene's germline CDR1 is MNHEY and CDR2 SMNVEV (reference sequence). In DNA, the CDR3 is TGTGCCAGCAGCTCGACAGTCGGAAATGAAAAACTGTTTTTT. Translation gives CASSSTVGNEKLFF.

The V and J genes are TRBV12-3 or TRBV12-4 and TRBJ2-2; possibly TRBD2 for D (6 bases). Trimming shortened V by 6 bases and J by 7 bases, and 12 bases separated the two germline ends. The CDR3 spans 13 residues. The CDR3: CASRMGGSGELFF. The CDR3 bases are TGTGCCAGCAGAATGGGAGGTAGCGGGGAGCTGTTTTTT.

This rearrangement joins TRBV28 to TRBJ1-2; perhaps TRBD1 as D (5 bases). V lost 5 bases to trimming and J lost 8 bases, with 12 bases between them. This CDR3 spans 12 amino acids. Germline CDR1 reads MDHEN; CDR2 reads SYDVKM. The CDR3 loop reads CASSVREFGYTF. In DNA form, the CDR3 reads TGTGCCAGCAGTGTCAGGGAGTTCGGCTACACCTTC.

The V call is TRBV9, the J call TRBJ1-3; a weak D match, TRBD1 (5 bases). The CDR3 has 14 amino acids. CDR1 and CDR2 from the germline V gene are SGDLS and YYNGEE. Trimming removed 0 bases from V and 4 bases from J, with 8 bases in between. As DNA, the CDR3 is TGTGCCAGCAGCGTAGCCGGGGACGGAAACACCATATATTTT. Amino acid sequence: CASSVAGDGNTIYF.

The V gene is TRBV20-1, the J gene TRBJ2-2; D not resolved. Germline-derived CDR1 and CDR2 are DFQATT and SNEGSKA (reference sequence). The CDR3 loop spans 13 amino acids. Trimming stripped 3 bases from V and 4 bases from J, with 9 bases between. As DNA, the CDR3 is TGCAGTGCTAGTAAGAGAAGCACCGGGGAGCTGTTTTTT. As protein: CSASKRSTGELFF.

This clone was counted a single time. This chain uses TRBV15 with TRBJ2-7; D not resolved. V was shortened by 4 bases and J by 4 bases, with 17 bases between the two germline ends. The CDR3 loop spans 15 amino acids. Germline-derived CDR1 and CDR2 are LNHNV and YYDKDF (reference sequence). The CDR3 bases are TGTGCCACCAGCACACCGGGCCCTAGAAGGTACGAGCAGTACTTC. It codes for CATSTPGPRRYEQYF.

The rearrangement joins TRBV27 to TRBJ2-1; TRBD1 agrees at 7 bases. J lost 3 bases, V lost 5 bases, and 4 bases had no gene match. Germline loops: CDR1 MNHEY, CDR2 SMNVEV (reference sequence). This CDR3 region has 14 residues. The CDR3, as DNA: TGTGCCAGCAGTCAGACAGGGATCTACAATGAGCAGTTCTTC. This codes for CASSQTGIYNEQFF.

This chain's CDR3 is CSVEIPGQSYEQYF. The CDR3 DNA sequence: TGCAGCGTTGAAATCCCGGGACAGAGCTACGAGCAGTACTTC. The V and J genes are TRBV29-1 and TRBJ2-7; 7 nucleotides match TRBD1. The CDR3 consists of 14 residues. Looked up from germline, CDR1 is SQVTM and CDR2 is ANQGSEA. V trimming: 2 bases; J trimming: 3 bases; junction bases outside the gene matches: 7.

The V call is TRBV27, the J call TRBJ2-7; 7 positions agree with TRBD1. The CDR3 has 15 residues. V lost 6 bases and J lost 1; bases outside the gene matches: 9. CDR1 and CDR2 (germline): MNHEY, SMNVEV (reference sequence). CDR3 protein: CASRLQGSYSYEQYF. The CDR3 DNA sequence: TGTGCCAGCAGGCTACAGGGGAGCTATTCCTACGAGCAGTACTTC.

The chain uses TRBV6-2 or TRBV6-3 and TRBJ2-2; TRBD2 matches at 8 bases. The trim removed 2 bases at V and 5 bases at J, leaving 4 bases unmatched. Germline CDR1 is MNHEY and CDR2 is SVGEGT. The CDR3 has 15 amino acids. The CDR3 DNA reads TGTGCCAGCAGTTACGGAGCGGGGGAGACCGGGGAGCTGTTTTTT. It translates to CASSYGAGETGELFF.

V and J are TRBV19 and TRBJ2-1, with 7 bases fitting TRBD2. J was trimmed by 9 bases and V by 9 bases; bases with no gene match: 14. This CDR3 has 14 amino acids. Germline V gene lookup returns CDR1 LNHDA and CDR2 SQIVND (reference sequence). The CDR3 coding sequence is TGTGCCAGCCGATTGGGGCGGGAGAGGGGTGAGCAGTTCTTC. Translated, it gives CASRLGRERGEQFF.

This clone turned up a few times. The chain carries TRBV7-3 and TRBJ1-2; 7 bases agree with TRBD1. The trim removed 3 bases at V and 6 bases at J, leaving 4 bases unmatched. This CDR3 is built from 13 residues. CDR1 is SGHTA and CDR2 is FQGTGA in the germline V gene. The CDR3 DNA sequence: TGTGCCAGCAGCTTCAGGACAGGAGATGGCTACACCTTC. It encodes CASSFRTGDGYTF.

The chain couples TRBV7-8 to TRBJ2-7; D not resolved. This CDR3 has 16 residues. The V gene's germline CDR1 is SGHVS and CDR2 FQNEAQ. V was shortened by 4 bases and J by 0 bases, with 16 bases between the two germline ends. The CDR3 here is CASSSRSWASSYEQYF. DNA for the CDR3: TGTGCCAGCAGCTCCCGTTCGTGGGCGAGCTCCTACGAGCAGTACTTC.

The genes are TRBV10-1 and TRBJ1-1; D possibly corresponds to TRBD1 (6 bases). The germline CDR1 and CDR2 sequences are WNHNN and SYGVQD (reference sequence). The CDR3 spans 12 residues. Trimming cost V 9 bases and J 1 base, with 9 bases left between them. The chain's CDR3 is CARETGNTEAFF. The CDR3 nucleotides are TGCGCCAGGGAGACAGGGAACACTGAAGCTTTCTTT.

The J gene is TRBJ1-1, the V gene TRBV5-1; D may be TRBD1 (6 bases). The CDR3 runs to 13 residues. Trimming shortened V by 7 bases and J by 3 bases, and 13 bases separated the two germline ends. CDR1 and CDR2 (germline): SGHRS, YFSETQ. CDR3 protein: CASSKGGDTEAFF. Written as DNA, the CDR3 is TGCGCCAGCTCAAAAGGGGGGGACACTGAAGCTTTCTTT.

The chain is built from TRBV18 and TRBJ1-1; D unclear. Germline V lookup: CDR1 KGHSH, CDR2 LQKENI. The CDR3 totals 16 residues. The V end lost 3 bases, the J end lost 0 bases, and 14 bases lay between the germline ends. The CDR3 loop is CASSPRPDLMNTEAFF. CDR3 bases: TGTGCCAGCTCACCTCGGCCAGACTTAATGAACACTGAAGCTTTCTTT.

This clone was counted once. This chain links TRBV7-6 with TRBJ1-6, with 8 bases matching TRBD1. Trimming cost V 2 bases and J 9 bases; bases outside gene matches: 9. Germline loops: CDR1 SGHVS, CDR2 FNYEAQ. The CDR3 totals 16 residues. DNA for the CDR3: TGTGCCAGCAGCTTATATTCCCAGGGGGCAGGTTCACCCCTCCACTTT. Translating gives CASSLYSQGAGSPLHF.

The rearrangement uses TRBV5-1 and TRBJ2-7; TRBD1 matches 8 bases. This CDR3 region has 14 residues. Germline CDR1 and CDR2: SGHRS and YFSETQ. Trimming removed 5 bases from V and 6 bases from J; junction bases left unmatched: 10. CDR3 in DNA: TGCGCCAGCAGGCCCGGTCAGGGGGCGTTCGAGCAGTACTTC. Protein: CASRPGQGAFEQYF.

J is TRBJ2-2 and V is TRBV5-1, with D tentatively TRBD1 (6 bases). The germline V gene has CDR1 SGHRS and CDR2 YFSETQ. The CDR3 runs to 16 residues. V lost 2 bases, J lost 0 bases, and 11 bases lay in between. The CDR3 reads CASSLGQSSNTGELFF. CDR3 DNA: TGCGCCAGCAGCTTAGGACAGTCTTCGAACACCGGGGAGCTGTTTTTT.

This clone was seen a single time. The J gene is TRBJ2-3, the V gene TRBV7-9; the D is unclear. Trimming shortened V by 1 base and J by 1 base, and 9 bases separated the two germline ends. Germline V gene lookup returns CDR1 SEHNR and CDR2 FQNEAQ (reference sequence). The CDR3 loop spans 15 amino acids. The CDR3 region has the DNA TGTGCCAGCAGCTTAGGGGCTGCCGGCACAGATACGCAGTATTTT. It encodes CASSLGAAGTDTQYF.

This clone was found a few times. The chain links TRBV6-5 to TRBJ2-7; 8 nucleotides agree with TRBD1. J gave up 4 bases and V 5 bases, and 10 bases lay outside the gene matches. Germline V lookup: CDR1 MNHEY, CDR2 SVGAGI. The CDR3 is 15 residues long. CDR3 DNA sequence: TGTGCCAGCAGTCCGGCGCCAGGGGGCTTGTACGAGCAGTACTTC. This codes for CASSPAPGGLYEQYF.

This rearrangement joins TRBV3-1 (or the pseudogene TRBV3-2) to TRBJ1-1, with no clear D. V lost 0 bases and J lost 2, with 4 bases in between. The CDR3 loop spans 13 amino acids. Germline assignment: CDR1 LGHDT and CDR2 YNNKEL (reference sequence). DNA for the CDR3: TGTGCCAGCAGCCAAGAAGAAAACACTGAAGCTTTCTTT. Amino acids: CASSQEENTEAFF.

The V gene is TRBV11-2, the J gene TRBJ2-2; D gene unclear. CDR1 is SGHAT, CDR2 FQNNGV, per germline. V lost 5 bases to trimming and J lost 6 bases, with 13 bases between them. CDR3 length: 14 amino acids. Here the CDR3 reads CASSRPRQSGELFF. The CDR3 bases are TGTGCCAGCAGCCGGCCGAGGCAGTCCGGGGAGCTGTTTTTT.

The rearrangement links TRBV27 to TRBJ2-7; possibly TRBD1 for D (6 bases). Germline CDR1 and CDR2: MNHEY and SMNVEV (reference sequence). The CDR3 sequence is 14 residues long. V was pared by 3 bases and J by 4 bases, with 13 bases between. CDR3 sequence (DNA): TGTGCCAGCAGTTTCACAGGGAACCGATACGAGCAGTACTTC. Its protein product is CASSFTGNRYEQYF.

The chain employs TRBV5-1 and TRBJ2-2; D unclear. CDR1 SGHRS and CDR2 YFSETQ come from the germline V gene. Trimming cost V 2 bases and J 2 bases, with 10 bases left between them. The CDR3 sequence is 15 residues long. CDR3 DNA sequence: TGCGCCAGCAGCTTTGGAGTTTTAAACACCGGGGAGCTGTTTTTT. This encodes CASSFGVLNTGELFF. The full variable domain, completed using reference TRBV5-1 and TRBJ2-2, is KAGVTQTPRYLIKTRGQQVTLSCSPISGHRSVSWYQQTPGQGLQFLFEYFSETQRNKGNFPGRFSGRQFSNSRSEMNVSTLELGDSALYLCASSFGVLNTGELFFGEGSRLTVL.

The rearrangement uses TRBV5-5 and TRBJ1-1, with a possible D match to TRBD1 (5 bases). Germline V lookup: CDR1 SGHKS, CDR2 YYEKEE (reference sequence). Trimming pared 1 base from V and 6 bases from J, leaving 10 bases between. The CDR3 has 13 residues. CDR3 residues: CASSLLEGAEAFF. The CDR3 nucleotides are TGTGCCAGCAGCTTGCTAGAAGGGGCTGAAGCTTTCTTT.